These 2 T cell receptor beta chains originate from one sample sequenced in a study of T cell repertoires in cytomegalovirus infection. TCRdb re-called the reads with MiXCR, one entry per CDR3 protein. The table lists a few hundred thousand distinct CDR3 sequences, 35% to 50% of them singletons. These receptors are not linked to any known antigen. Here the sequenced sample was cultured PBMCs, taken from culture after CMV antigen stimulation. The source is a human donor in good health (CMV status not recorded). Some clones in this sample may be carry-over from other donors' samples.

The CDR3, as DNA: TGTGCCAGCAGCTTCTCTCCGGGACCCTTCACAGATACGCAGTATTTT. Its translation: CASSFSPGPFTDTQYF. This chain links TRBV7-2 with TRBJ2-3; either TRBD1 or TRBD2 may supply D (5 bases each). Trimming took off 3 bases at V and 2 bases at J, with 15 bases between the two ends. Germline lookup yields CDR1 SGHTA and CDR2 FQGNSA. The CDR3 spans 16 residues. Full variable domain (outside the CDR3, taken from reference TRBV7-2 and TRBJ2-3): GAGVSQSPSNKVTEKGKDVELRCDPISGHTALYWYRQSLGQGLEFLIYFQGNSAPDKSGLPSDRFSAERTGGSVSTLTIQRTQQEDSAVYLCASSFSPGPFTDTQYFGPGTRLTVL.

A few counts support this clonotype. The chain recombines TRBV11-2 with TRBJ2-1; no clear D. Trimming shortened V by 1 base and J by 2 bases, and 12 bases separated the two germline ends. Germline CDR1 and CDR2: SGHAT and FQNNGV. The CDR3 runs to 16 residues. The chain's CDR3 is CASSLAPRSPYNEQFF. In nucleotides, the CDR3 is TGTGCCAGCAGCTTAGCTCCACGCTCACCCTACAATGAGCAGTTCTTC.